Listed here are 2 T cell receptor beta chains from one sample, sequenced in a study of blood T cell repertoires in COVID-19. Assay: immunoSEQ multiplex PCR; the TCRdb copy retains only in-frame clones and omits some. The table lists about 140,000 clones, over 80% of them singletons, with roughly 8.7% in the top ten. Sequenced: peripheral blood. These receptors were collected from a man aged 25-40 years with COVID-19, enrolled during active disease.

The chain employs TRBV5-6 and TRBJ2-1; D possibly corresponds to TRBD1 (6 bases). V lost 3 bases, J lost 5 bases, and 15 bases lay in between. There are 15 residues in the CDR3. Germline assignment: CDR1 SGHDT and CDR2 YYEEEE. This CDR3 reads CASSWDKGVDNEQFF. For the CDR3, the DNA is TGTGCCAGCAGCTGGGACAAGGGGGTGGACAATGAGCAGTTCTTC.

This chain uses TRBV27 with TRBJ2-1, with TRBD2 matching 7 bases. The germline CDR1 and CDR2 sequences are MNHEY and SMNVEV (reference sequence). Trimming took 7 bases from V and 2 from J; bases not matched to a gene: 5. The length of the CDR3 is 14 residues. The CDR3 loop is CASTGRGTYNEQFF. The CDR3 nucleotides are TGTGCCAGCACGGGGCGGGGGACCTACAATGAGCAGTTCTTC.